The 7 T cell receptor beta chains below were found in one sample sequenced in a study of cytomegalovirus exposure and HLA in healthy donors. The PCR had 60 Vbeta and 13 Jbeta primers. Sequencing used immunoSEQ multiplex PCR; TCRdb keeps in-frame clones, though not all of them. The sample lists approximately 120,000 clones, roughly a tenth seen once, with around 4.6% in the top ten. The sample was PBMCs. These receptors were collected from a woman between 18 and 29 years old in good health and CMV-seropositive.

This CDR3 is CASSLKNSGGYTGELFF. The DNA for the CDR3 is TGCGCCAGCAGCTTGAAGAATTCGGGAGGTTACACCGGGGAGCTGTTTTTT. This sequence joins TRBV5-1 and TRBJ2-2; 7 bases align to TRBD2. The CDR3 spans 17 residues. Germline V gives CDR1 SGHRS, CDR2 YFSETQ. V lost 1 base and J lost 3; bases outside the gene matches: 9.

This clone was observed a few times. The J gene is TRBJ2-7, the V gene TRBV6-1, with 10 bases fitting TRBD2. V shed 1 base and J 5 bases; nucleotides not matched to a gene: 5. CDR1 MNHNS and CDR2 SASEGT come from the germline V gene. The CDR3 extends over 15 amino acids. CDR3 DNA sequence: TGTGCCAGCAGTGAAGGAGCTAGCGGGAGCCACGAGCAGTACTTC. Protein product: CASSEGASGSHEQYF.

J is TRBJ1-2 and V is TRBV29-1, with D tentatively TRBD1 (6 bases). The ends were cut back, 4 bases at V and 2 bases at J, with 11 bases in the middle. The CDR3 totals 13 residues. Germline lookup yields CDR1 SQVTM and CDR2 ANQGSEA. The DNA of the CDR3 is TGCAGCGTTGGGGACACGAAGAACTATGGCTACACCTTC. As protein: CSVGDTKNYGYTF.

The rearrangement joins TRBV25-1 to TRBJ2-7; 9 bases align to TRBD2. Germline CDR1 reads MGHDK; CDR2 reads SYGVNS. This CDR3 spans 15 amino acids. V was pared by 2 bases and J by 4 bases, with 6 bases of the junction left unmatched. CDR3 protein: CASSETRTSVYEQYF. The CDR3 DNA follows: TGTGCCAGCAGTGAAACTCGGACTAGCGTGTACGAGCAGTACTTC.

This chain uses TRBV25-1 with TRBJ2-7; maybe TRBD1 (8 bases). V lost 5 bases and J lost 6, with 20 bases in between. CDR1 and CDR2 from the germline V gene are MGHDK and SYGVNS. CDR3 length: 15 amino acids. CDR3 region: CASSPILSGTGEQYF. Written as DNA, the CDR3 is TGTGCCAGCAGTCCGATACTAAGCGGGACAGGCGAGCAGTACTTC.

The chain is built from TRBV11-3 and TRBJ2-7; the match to TRBD2 covers 7 bases. There are 14 residues in the CDR3. Per the germline V gene, CDR1 is SGHNT and CDR2 is YENEEA. The J segment lost 1 base and the V segment lost 8 bases, leaving 8 bases of the junction unmatched. DNA of the CDR3: TGTGCCAGCCGCGATAGCGGGTCTTCCTACGAGCAGTACTTC. Residues: CASRDSGSSYEQYF.

The CDR3 DNA reads as TGCAGCGTTCGTGACAGGGGGGACACCGGGGAGCTGTTTTTT. Protein: CSVRDRGDTGELFF. The gene calls are TRBV29-1 and TRBJ2-2; 9 bases agree with TRBD1. V lost 5 bases and J lost 3; bases outside the gene matches: 4. This CDR3 is 14 amino acids long. The germline gives CDR1 SQVTM, CDR2 ANQGSEA.